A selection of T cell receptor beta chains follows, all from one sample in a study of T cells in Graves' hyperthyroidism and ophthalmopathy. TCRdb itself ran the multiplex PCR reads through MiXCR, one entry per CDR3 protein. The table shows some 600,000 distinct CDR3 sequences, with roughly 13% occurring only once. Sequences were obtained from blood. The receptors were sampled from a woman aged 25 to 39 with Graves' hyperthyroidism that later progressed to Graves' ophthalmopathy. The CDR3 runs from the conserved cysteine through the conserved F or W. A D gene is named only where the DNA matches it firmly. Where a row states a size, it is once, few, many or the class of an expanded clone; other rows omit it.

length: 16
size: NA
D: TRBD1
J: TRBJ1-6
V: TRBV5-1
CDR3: CASSLDPGTGNSPLHF
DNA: TGCGCCAGCAGCTTGGACCCCGGGACAGGGAATTCACCCCTCCACTTT

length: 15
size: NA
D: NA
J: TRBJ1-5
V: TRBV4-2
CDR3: CASSQERQANQPQHF
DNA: TGTGCCAGCAGCCAAGAAAGGCAGGCTAATCAGCCCCAGCATTTT

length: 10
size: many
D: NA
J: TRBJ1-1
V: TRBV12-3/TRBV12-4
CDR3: CASSLTEAFF
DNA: TGTGCCAGCAGTTTAACTGAAGCTTTCTTT

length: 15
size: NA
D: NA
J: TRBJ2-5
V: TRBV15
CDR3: CATSRMVGGRETQYF
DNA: TGTGCCACCAGCAGAATGGTAGGAGGGAGGGAGACCCAGTACTTC

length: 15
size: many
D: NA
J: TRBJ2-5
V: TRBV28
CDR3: CASSEGLGGSETQYF
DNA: TGTGCCAGCAGTGAAGGGTTAGGAGGGTCAGAGACCCAGTACTTC

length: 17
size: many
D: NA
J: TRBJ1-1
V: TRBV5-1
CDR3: CASSWGDILRWNTEAFF
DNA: TGCGCCAGCAGCTGGGGGGACATCTTAAGGTGGAACACTGAAGCTTTCTTT

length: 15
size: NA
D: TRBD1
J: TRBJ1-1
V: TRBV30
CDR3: CAWSDGTARNTEAFF
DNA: TGTGCCTGGAGTGACGGGACAGCGAGAAACACTGAAGCTTTCTTT

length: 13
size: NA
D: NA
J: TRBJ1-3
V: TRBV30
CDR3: CAWSSGWGNTIYF
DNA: TGTGCCTGGAGTTCGGGTTGGGGAAACACCATATATTTT

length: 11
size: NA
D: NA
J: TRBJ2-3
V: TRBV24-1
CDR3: CATSDSNTQYF
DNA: TGTGCCACCAGTGATAGTAATACGCAGTATTTT

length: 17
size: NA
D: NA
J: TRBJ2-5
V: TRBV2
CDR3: CASSERWGAYYQETQYF
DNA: TGTGCCAGCAGTGAGAGGTGGGGGGCATATTACCAAGAGACCCAGTACTTC

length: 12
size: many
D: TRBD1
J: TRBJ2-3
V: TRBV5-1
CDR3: CASRQGTDTQYF
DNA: TGTGCCAGCAGACAGGGGACAGATACGCAGTATTTT

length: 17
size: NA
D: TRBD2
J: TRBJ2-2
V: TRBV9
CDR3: CASSVWTSGTNTGELFF
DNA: TGTGCCAGCAGCGTATGGACTAGCGGGACAAACACCGGGGAGCTGTTTTTT

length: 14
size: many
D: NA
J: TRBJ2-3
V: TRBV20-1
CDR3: CSASYSEVRDTQYF
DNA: TGCAGTGCTAGTTATAGCGAGGTGAGAGATACGCAGTATTTT

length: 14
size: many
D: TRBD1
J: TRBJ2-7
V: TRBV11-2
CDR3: CASSQGQVSYEQYF
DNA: TGTGCCAGCAGCCAGGGACAGGTCTCCTACGAGCAGTACTTC

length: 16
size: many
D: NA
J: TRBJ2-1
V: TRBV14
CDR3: CASSQVGAGVYNEQFF
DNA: TGTGCCAGCAGCCAAGTAGGGGCTGGGGTTTACAATGAGCAGTTCTTC

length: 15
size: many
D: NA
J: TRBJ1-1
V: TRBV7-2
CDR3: CASSLMPRKNTEAFF
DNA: TGTGCCAGCAGCTTAATGCCGAGAAAGAACACTGAAGCTTTCTTT

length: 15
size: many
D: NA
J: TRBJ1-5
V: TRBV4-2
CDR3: CASSDSLSAGQPQHF
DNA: TGTGCCAGCAGCGACTCTTTGTCGGCGGGTCAGCCCCAGCATTTT

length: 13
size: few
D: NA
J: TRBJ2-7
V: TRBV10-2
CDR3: CASISSSAYEQYF
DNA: TGCGCCAGCATCAGTTCTAGTGCCTACGAGCAGTACTTC

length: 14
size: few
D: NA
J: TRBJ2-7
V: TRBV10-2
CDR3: CASSERAAPYEQYF
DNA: TGCGCCAGCAGTGAGAGGGCAGCCCCCTACGAGCAGTACTTC

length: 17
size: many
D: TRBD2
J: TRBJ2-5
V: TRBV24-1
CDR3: CATSDSRLAGGFGAQYF
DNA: TGTGCCACCAGTGATTCTAGACTAGCGGGAGGCTTCGGGGCCCAGTACTTC

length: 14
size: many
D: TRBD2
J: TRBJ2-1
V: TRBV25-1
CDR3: CASTSGNSYNEQFF
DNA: TGTGCCAGCACAAGCGGGAACTCCTACAATGAGCAGTTCTTC

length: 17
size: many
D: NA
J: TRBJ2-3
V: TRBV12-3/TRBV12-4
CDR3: CASRDNRAGGYTDTQYF
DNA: TGTGCCAGCAGGGACAATCGAGCTGGGGGTTACACAGATACGCAGTATTTT

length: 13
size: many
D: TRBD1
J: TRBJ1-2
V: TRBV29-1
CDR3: CSVGGTGLGGYTF
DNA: TGCAGCGTTGGGGGGACAGGCCTAGGGGGCTACACCTTC

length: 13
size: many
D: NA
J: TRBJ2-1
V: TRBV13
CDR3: CASSDDGTNEQFF
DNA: TGTGCCAGCAGCGACGACGGCACCAATGAGCAGTTCTTC

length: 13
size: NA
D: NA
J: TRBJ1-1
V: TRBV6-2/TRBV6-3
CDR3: CASSYFRNTEAFF
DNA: TGTGCCAGCAGTTACTTCAGGAACACTGAAGCTTTCTTT

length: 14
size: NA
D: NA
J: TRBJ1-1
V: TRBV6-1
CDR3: CASSPPGGGWRTFF
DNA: TGTGCCAGCAGTCCCCCCGGGGGGGGATGGCGGACTTTCTTT

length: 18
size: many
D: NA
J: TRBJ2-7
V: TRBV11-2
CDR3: CASSLDSGGSGYTYEQYF
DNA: TGTGCCAGCAGCTTAGATTCTGGGGGGAGCGGGTATACCTACGAGCAGTACTTC

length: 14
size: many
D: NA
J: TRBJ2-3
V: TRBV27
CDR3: CASAGRDFTDTQYF
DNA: TGTGCCAGCGCGGGGCGGGACTTCACAGATACGCAGTATTTT

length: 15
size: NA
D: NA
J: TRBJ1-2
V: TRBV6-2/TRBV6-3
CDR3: CASGHPTRALYGYTF
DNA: TGTGCCAGCGGCCACCCCACCCGGGCACTCTATGGCTACACCTTC

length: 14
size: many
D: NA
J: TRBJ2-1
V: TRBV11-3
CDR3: CASSLGRQSYEQFF
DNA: TGTGCCAGCAGCTTAGGGAGACAAAGCTATGAGCAGTTCTTC

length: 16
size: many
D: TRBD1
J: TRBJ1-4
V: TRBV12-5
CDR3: CASGLVRGQGDEKLFF
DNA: TGTGCTAGTGGTTTGGTACGAGGACAGGGGGATGAAAAACTGTTTTTT

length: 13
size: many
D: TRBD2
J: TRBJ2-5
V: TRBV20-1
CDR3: CSAGGGGKETQYF
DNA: TGCAGTGCTGGGGGGGGAGGTAAAGAGACCCAGTACTTC

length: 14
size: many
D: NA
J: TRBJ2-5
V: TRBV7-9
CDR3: CASSNLAFQETQYF
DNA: TGTGCCAGCAGCAACTTAGCGTTCCAAGAGACCCAGTACTTC

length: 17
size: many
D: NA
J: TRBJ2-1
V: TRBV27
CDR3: CASSPDSQRPAWHEQFF
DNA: TGTGCCAGCAGTCCGGATTCTCAGCGCCCCGCCTGGCATGAGCAGTTCTTC

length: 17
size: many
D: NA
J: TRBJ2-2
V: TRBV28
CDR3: CASSPMPQDGNTGELFF
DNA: TGTGCCAGCAGCCCCATGCCCCAGGATGGGAACACCGGGGAGCTGTTTTTT

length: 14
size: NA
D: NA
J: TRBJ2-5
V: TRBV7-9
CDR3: CASSPSGQQETQYF
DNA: TGTGCCAGCAGCCCTAGTGGACAACAAGAGACCCAGTACTTC

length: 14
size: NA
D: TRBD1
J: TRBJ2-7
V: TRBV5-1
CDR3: CASSLEQGVFEQYF
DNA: TGCGCCAGCAGCTTGGAACAGGGGGTCTTTGAGCAGTACTTC

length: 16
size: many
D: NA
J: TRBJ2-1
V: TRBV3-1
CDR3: CASSPLQLAEGNEQFF
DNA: TGTGCCAGCAGCCCCCTACAATTAGCGGAGGGGAATGAGCAGTTCTTC

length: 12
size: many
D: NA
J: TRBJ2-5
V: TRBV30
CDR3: CAWSVPQETQYF
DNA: TGTGCCTGGAGTGTACCTCAAGAGACCCAGTACTTC

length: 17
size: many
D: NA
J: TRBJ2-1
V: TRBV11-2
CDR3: CASSGGGRGFLGNEQFF
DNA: TGTGCCAGCAGCGGGGGGGGCAGGGGGTTTTTGGGCAATGAGCAGTTCTTC

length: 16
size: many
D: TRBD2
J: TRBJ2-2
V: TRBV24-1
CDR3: CATSDPGLAYTGELFF
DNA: TGTGCCACCAGTGATCCGGGACTAGCCTACACCGGGGAGCTGTTTTTT

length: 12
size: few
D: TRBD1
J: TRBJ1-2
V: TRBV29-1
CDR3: CSVSGQGGGYTF
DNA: TGCAGCGTTTCCGGACAGGGGGGTGGCTACACCTTC

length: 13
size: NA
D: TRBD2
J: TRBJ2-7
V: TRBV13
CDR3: CASSLAGSSEQYF
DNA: TGTGCCAGCAGCCTAGCGGGTTCCTCCGAGCAGTACTTC

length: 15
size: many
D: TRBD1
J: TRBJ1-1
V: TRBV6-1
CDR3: CASSRGDRDPTEAFF
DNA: TGTGCCAGCAGTCGTGGGGACAGGGACCCGACTGAAGCTTTCTTT

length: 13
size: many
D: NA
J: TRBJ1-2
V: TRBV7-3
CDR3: CASSPGMDYGYTF
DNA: TGTGCCAGCAGCCCAGGGATGGACTATGGCTACACCTTC

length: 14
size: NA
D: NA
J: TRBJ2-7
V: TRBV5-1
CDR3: CASSLASGQNEQYF
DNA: TGCGCCAGCAGCTTGGCATCAGGGCAAAACGAGCAGTACTTC

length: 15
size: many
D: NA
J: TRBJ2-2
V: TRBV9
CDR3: CASSPRTGNTGELFF
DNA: TGTGCCAGCAGCCCCCGGACCGGGAACACCGGGGAGCTGTTTTTT

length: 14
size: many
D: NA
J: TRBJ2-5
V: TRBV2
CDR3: CASNPQGNQETQYF
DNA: TGTGCCAGTAACCCCCAGGGGAATCAAGAGACCCAGTACTTC

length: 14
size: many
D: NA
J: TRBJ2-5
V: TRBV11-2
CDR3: CASSSGPGWETQYF
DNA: TGTGCCAGCAGCTCCGGTCCTGGATGGGAGACCCAGTACTTC

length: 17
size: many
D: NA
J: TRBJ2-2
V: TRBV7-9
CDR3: CASSLGSGGLDTGELFF
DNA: TGTGCCAGCAGCTTAGGAAGTGGGGGCCTCGACACCGGGGAGCTGTTTTTT

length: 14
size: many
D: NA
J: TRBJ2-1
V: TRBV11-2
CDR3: CASSLDRVYNEQFF
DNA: TGTGCCAGCAGCTTAGACAGGGTTTACAATGAGCAGTTCTTC

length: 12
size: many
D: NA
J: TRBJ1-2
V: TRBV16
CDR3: CASSPNRDGYTF
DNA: TGTGCCAGCAGCCCGAACAGGGACGGCTACACCTTC

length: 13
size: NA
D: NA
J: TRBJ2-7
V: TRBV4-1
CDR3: CASSQGHFYEQYF
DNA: TGCGCCAGCAGCCAAGGACATTTCTACGAGCAGTACTTC